Detailed here is one TCR beta chain. A far larger clone is one nucleotide away, so this likely arose from a read error. This likely comes from a read error, as the CDR3 has no conserved phenylalanine or tryptophan at its end. Produced via immunoSEQ multiplex PCR; TCRdb's table is partial and in-frame only. The profile shows 1 million to 1.3 million clones, roughly 74% of them singletons. These data are taken from a study of shared clonotypes between healthy human individuals. Germline V gene data show CDR1 as MNHEY and CDR2 as SMNVEV (reference sequence). Trimming cost V 6 bases and J 6 bases, with 17 bases left between them. The CDR3 loop spans 14 amino acids.

This TCR was recovered from a man aged 18 to 29 in good health. Some clones in this sample may be carry-over from other donors' samples. Sequencing was performed on memory CD4+ T cells from PBMCs. Described subset: CD45RA-negative fraction. This rearrangement joins TRBV27 to TRBJ1-1, with D maybe TRBD1 (6 bases). DNA of the CDR3: TGTGCCAGCAGCACGGGGCAGGGGAGGCCTGAAGCTTTCTCT. Translated, it gives CASSTGQGRPEAFS.